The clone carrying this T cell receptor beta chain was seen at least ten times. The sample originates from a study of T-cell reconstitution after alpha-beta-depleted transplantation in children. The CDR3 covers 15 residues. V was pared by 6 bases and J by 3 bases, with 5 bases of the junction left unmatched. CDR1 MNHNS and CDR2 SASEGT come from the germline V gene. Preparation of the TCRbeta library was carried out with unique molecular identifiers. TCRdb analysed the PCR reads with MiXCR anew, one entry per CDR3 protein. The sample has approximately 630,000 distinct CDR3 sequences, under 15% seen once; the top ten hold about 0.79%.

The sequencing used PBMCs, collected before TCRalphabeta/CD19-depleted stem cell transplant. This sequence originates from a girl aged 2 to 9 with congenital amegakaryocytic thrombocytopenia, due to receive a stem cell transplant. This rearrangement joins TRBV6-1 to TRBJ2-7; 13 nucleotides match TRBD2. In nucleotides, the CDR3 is TGTGCCAGCAGAACCGGGACTAGCGGGAACTACGAGCAGTACTTC. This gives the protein CASRTGTSGNYEQYF.